This T cell receptor beta chain was sequenced in a study of T cells in Graves' hyperthyroidism and ophthalmopathy. Study-wide results and limits: Ophthalmopathy cases were set apart from stable hyperthyroidism by a 13 V-J model.

This clonotype appeared a few times. Its cognate antigen is unknown. Calling Graves' hyperthyroidism stable meant ophthalmopathy did not progress within 18 months. Patients aged 18 to 65 with hyperthyroidism were newly diagnosed, with duration under 2 months. The TCR beta CDR3 regions underwent amplification using RNA transcripts as the source. HTBI primers were employed in a first-round RT-PCR of the TCR CDR3. TCRdb re-called the multiplex PCR reads with MiXCR, one entry per CDR3 protein. The sample carries about 840,000 distinct CDR3 sequences, about two fifths recorded once. This TCR derives from a man aged 18-30 years with Graves' hyperthyroidism. The sample comprised blood.

CDR3 sequence reads: CASSSLWYEQYF. In DNA form, the CDR3 reads TGTGCCAGCAGCTCCCTCTGGTACGAGCAGTACTTC. The rearrangement uses TRBV7-9 and TRBJ2-7; D is ambiguous. The CDR3 is made up of 12 amino acids. The ends were cut back, 4 bases at V and 4 bases at J, with 8 bases in the middle. Germline CDR1 is SEHNR and CDR2 is FQNEAQ (reference sequence).